Sequencing of this T cell receptor (beta chain) was carried out in a study of regulatory T cells in long-lasting Graves disease. V shed 2 bases, J shed 11 bases, and the junction held 13 bases outside the gene matches. This CDR3 region has 15 residues. Germline CDR1 reads MNHEY; CDR2 reads SVGEGT. Arm-PCR of CDR3 regions and iRepertoire HTBI primers were used to build TCR beta libraries. TCRdb re-analysed the multiplex PCR reads in MiXCR, keeping a single row per CDR3 protein. This table has hundreds of thousands of distinct CDR3 sequences, around 16% appearing once. Sample time point: newly diagnosed GD, antithyroid drugs for less than 3 months. RNA isolated from PBMCs was used to make the TCR library. The same specimen was also included in a second study, on T cells in Graves' hyperthyroidism and ophthalmopathy. From that study: Graves' hyperthyroidism was deemed stable absent ophthalmopathy progression within 18 months. Investigators excluded patients with uncontrolled infection, other autoimmune disease, pregnancy or lactation. HTBI primers were used for first-round RT-PCR of the TCR CDR3.

The source of this sequence is a young man with Graves disease. The input for sequencing was peripheral blood mononuclear cells (PBMCs), taken at new diagnosis, from a patient treated with antithyroid drugs. This chain uses TRBV6-2 or TRBV6-3 with TRBJ2-7; 9 positions match TRBD2. DNA for the CDR3: TGTGCCAGCAGTTACCAGGGAGCTAGCGGGAACCGGGAGTACTTC. It is translated as CASSYQGASGNREYF.